This T cell receptor (beta chain) is from a study of shared clonotypes between healthy human individuals. Trimming stripped 3 bases from V and 15 bases from J, with 15 bases between. The CDR3 loop spans 12 amino acids. Germline V lookup: CDR1 SGHRS, CDR2 YFSETQ. The authors split each subset's genomic DNA evenly across several immunoSEQ plates. It was on ten immunoSEQ deep assay plates that unsorted PBMC DNA was sequenced. Measured with immunoSEQ multiplex PCR; TCRdb has only the in-frame clones, and not every one. The sample has some 530,000 clones; 70% to 85% are singletons. All donors were Caucasian adults living in Nashville, Tennessee. Tens of millions of PBMCs supplied genomic DNA for unsorted samples.

The chain recombines TRBV5-1 with TRBJ1-4; the D gene is possibly TRBD1 (6 bases). This receptor was identified in a woman aged 40 to 55 in good health. Some clones in this sample may be carry-over from other donors' samples. The sample comprised PBMCs. The CDR3 DNA follows: TGCGCCAGCAGCTCAGAGCTGGGGGCATTGTTTTTT. This codes for CASSSELGALFF.